One sample yielded the 2 T cell receptor beta chains listed below, sequenced in a study of Ad26.COV2.S vaccination and SARS-CoV-2 variants. This table comes from immunoSEQ multiplex PCR, and its TCRdb copy is limited to in-frame clones, with some not included. The sample lists hundreds of thousands of clones; more than 75% were seen once. Treatment described: around 19 received Ad26.COV2.S at low or high dose, single or two shots; about 5 received placebo; per-sample allocation not given. Sampling took place 63 days after the first vaccine or placebo injection. The source was peripheral blood, collected in a trial of Ad26.COV2.S vaccine versus placebo. Receptors originate from a person between 18 and 59 years old who received the Ad26.COV2.S COVID-19 vaccine or a placebo.

CDR3 sequence reads: CASGPGQGNEQFF. CDR3 sequence (DNA): TGTGCTAGTGGGCCAGGGCAAGGCAATGAGCAGTTCTTC. The rearrangement links TRBV12-5 to TRBJ2-1; D is perhaps TRBD1 (5 bases). The germline gives CDR1 LGHNT, CDR2 FRNRAP. Trimming removed 6 bases at V and 6 bases at J, with 12 bases between. The CDR3 covers 13 residues.

The rearrangement uses TRBV27 and TRBJ2-3, with 7 bases aligning to TRBD2. Germline loops: CDR1 MNHEY, CDR2 SMNVEV (reference sequence). V lost 0 bases and J lost 4; bases outside the gene matches: 4. The CDR3 is made up of 15 amino acids. The CDR3 protein is CASSLSWGGADTQYF. Here the CDR3 DNA reads TGTGCCAGCAGTTTATCTTGGGGGGGGGCAGATACGCAGTATTTT.